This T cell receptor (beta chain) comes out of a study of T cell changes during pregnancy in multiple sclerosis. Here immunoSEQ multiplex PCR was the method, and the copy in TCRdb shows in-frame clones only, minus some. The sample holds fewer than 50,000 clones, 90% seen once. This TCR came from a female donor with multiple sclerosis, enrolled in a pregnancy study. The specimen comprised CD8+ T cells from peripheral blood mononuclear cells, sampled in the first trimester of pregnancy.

In DNA form, the CDR3 reads TGTGCCAGCAGTGACCGTCTAAGGGGACTAGCGGGAAGCACAGATACGCAGTATTTT. This gives the protein CASSDRLRGLAGSTDTQYF. V is TRBV6-4 and J is TRBJ2-3; 13 positions agree with TRBD2. Germline values: CDR1 MRHNA, CDR2 SNTAGT. The CDR3 runs to 19 residues. The J segment lost 0 bases and the V segment lost 2 bases, leaving 8 bases of the junction unmatched.